A single sample is the source of the 15 T cell receptor beta chains below, sequenced in a study of cytomegalovirus exposure and HLA in healthy donors. PCR used 60 Vbeta primers and 13 Jbeta primers. Sequencing was performed with immunoSEQ multiplex PCR; in TCRdb, only in-frame clones are kept and a portion is missing. The sample includes tens of thousands of clones, 80% to 90% of them seen just once. What was sequenced was PBMCs. Every receptor here comes from a woman younger than 30 in good health and CMV-seropositive.

This clone was counted a few times. The chain employs TRBV6-1 and TRBJ2-1; TRBD1 matches at 11 bases. This CDR3 has 15 amino acids. Germline V lookup: CDR1 MNHNS, CDR2 SASEGT. J was trimmed by 6 bases and V by 1 base; bases with no gene match: 2. DNA of the CDR3: TGTGCCAGCAGTGAAGAGGGGACAGGGGGCAATGAGCAGTTCTTC. This translates into CASSEEGTGGNEQFF.

This clone has only a few counts. The chain links TRBV25-1 to TRBJ2-7; D is ambiguous. Trimming removed 4 bases from V and 0 bases from J, with 22 bases in between. The CDR3 spans 18 residues. Germline CDR1 is MGHDK and CDR2 is SYGVNS. The CDR3 protein is CASSAQPISGLSSYEQYF. The CDR3 coding sequence is TGTGCCAGCAGTGCCCAGCCCATTTCGGGTCTAAGCTCCTACGAGCAGTACTTC.

This chain uses TRBV20-1 with TRBJ1-6; 8 bases match TRBD1. Germline V gene data show CDR1 as DFQATT and CDR2 as SNEGSKA (reference sequence). Trimming removed 3 bases from V and 17 bases from J; junction bases left unmatched: 6. CDR3 length: 11 residues. CDR3 in amino acids: CSASGDRGIHF. The CDR3 DNA is TGCAGTGCTAGCGGTGACAGGGGAATCCACTTT.

The rearrangement uses TRBV15 and TRBJ2-1; D is unclear. From germline, CDR1 is LNHNV and CDR2 YYDKDF (reference sequence). The V end was cut by 1 base, the J end by 6 bases, with 4 bases between. The CDR3 totals 12 residues. CDR3 sequence (DNA): TGTGCCACCAGCAGAGCCCTCAATGAGCAGTTCTTC. The encoded protein is CATSRALNEQFF.

This chain joins TRBV12-5 and TRBJ2-2; a possible D gene is TRBD1 (6 bases). The length of the CDR3 is 16 residues. The V and J ends lost 6 bases and 3 bases respectively, with 17 bases between them. CDR1 is LGHNT, CDR2 FRNRAP, per germline. The CDR3: CASGGEQGLDTGELFF. CDR3 nucleotides: TGTGCTAGTGGGGGTGAACAGGGTCTGGACACCGGGGAGCTGTTTTTT.

This chain uses TRBV5-1 with TRBJ2-5; perhaps TRBD1 as D (5 bases). CDR1 and CDR2 (germline): SGHRS, YFSETQ. V was trimmed by 3 bases and J by 2 bases, leaving 17 bases between them. CDR3 length: 16 amino acids. CDR3 bases: TGCGCCAGCAGCTCCCAGGGCACCCGGCAGCAAGAGACCCAGTACTTC. This codes for CASSSQGTRQQETQYF.

This chain joins TRBV5-1 and TRBJ2-5; TRBD1 matches 7 bases. CDR1 and CDR2 (germline): SGHRS, YFSETQ. The CDR3 has 13 amino acids. The V gene end was trimmed by 3 bases and the J gene end by 7 bases; junction bases not matched to a gene: 6. The CDR3 DNA is TGCGCCAGCAGCTACGACAGGGCGGGGACCCAGTACTTC. Protein: CASSYDRAGTQYF.

The chain couples TRBV27 to TRBJ1-1; D gene uncertain. The CDR3 totals 14 residues. Looked up from germline, CDR1 is MNHEY and CDR2 is SMNVEV (reference sequence). Trimming took 2 bases from V and 1 from J, leaving 8 bases between them. CDR3 sequence (DNA): TGTGCCAGCAGTTTACCGGGGAGGAACACTGAAGCTTTCTTT. As protein: CASSLPGRNTEAFF.

V usage is TRBV4-1 and J usage is TRBJ2-5, with 8 bases that match TRBD2. Trimming cost V 2 bases and J 3 bases; bases outside gene matches: 8. The CDR3 covers 16 residues. Germline V gene sequence: CDR1 MGHRA, CDR2 YSYEKL. The DNA of the CDR3 is TGCGCCAGCAGCCAAAGACTAGCGATTTTGGAAGAGACCCAGTACTTC. Its protein product is CASSQRLAILEETQYF.

The V and J genes are TRBV2 and TRBJ1-5; maybe TRBD1 (5 bases). V was cut by 5 bases and J by 0 bases, with 11 bases left in between. The CDR3 contains 15 residues. Germline V lookup: CDR1 SNHLY, CDR2 FYNNEI. CDR3 protein: CASSSDRNSNQPQHF. The CDR3, as DNA: TGTGCCAGCAGTAGCGACAGAAATAGCAATCAGCCCCAGCATTTT.

The chain recombines TRBV30 with TRBJ2-1, with D maybe TRBD2 (5 bases). CDR1 GTSNPN and CDR2 SVGIG come from the germline V gene (reference sequence). The CDR3 runs 11 residues. The V end lost 0 bases, the J end lost 13 bases, and 10 bases lay between the germline ends. CDR3 sequence (DNA): TGTGCCTGGAGTGTAAGGGAGACCCAGTTCTTC. It encodes CAWSVRETQFF.

The chain employs TRBV5-1 and TRBJ1-2, with a possible D match to TRBD1 (5 bases). With 0 bases removed from V and 6 bases from J, the gap between germline ends came to 15 bases. The CDR3 totals 15 residues. The germline gives CDR1 SGHRS, CDR2 YFSETQ. The DNA for the CDR3 is TGCGCCAGCAGCTTGGAACAGGACAACAAAAATGGCTACACCTTC. Translation gives CASSLEQDNKNGYTF.

V is TRBV9 and J is TRBJ2-1, with TRBD2 matching over 13 bases. The CDR3 is 18 residues long. Germline V lookup: CDR1 SGDLS, CDR2 YYNGEE. The V segment lost 2 bases and the J segment 4 bases; nucleotides outside the gene matches: 9. CDR3 loop: CASSVHWGTSGNYNEQFF. The CDR3 DNA reads as TGTGCCAGCAGCGTGCACTGGGGGACTAGCGGGAATTACAATGAGCAGTTCTTC.

The chain carries TRBV6-1 and TRBJ1-1; D unclear. The V gene lost 5 bases and the J gene lost 0 bases, with 10 bases spanning the gap. There are 14 residues in the CDR3. Germline V gene lookup returns CDR1 MNHNS and CDR2 SASEGT. CDR3 region: CASSLTTMNTEAFF. CDR3 DNA sequence: TGTGCCAGCAGTTTGACAACCATGAACACTGAAGCTTTCTTT.

The V call is TRBV20-1, the J call TRBJ2-1, with D possibly matching TRBD1 (6 bases). The V end was cut by 5 bases, the J end by 9 bases, with 11 bases between. CDR3 size: 11 residues. Germline V CDR1 and CDR2: DFQATT, SNEGSKA (reference sequence). CDR3 sequence: CSAQGLGEQFF. In DNA, the CDR3 is TGCAGTGCTCAGGGGTTAGGTGAGCAGTTCTTC.